Described below is a single TCR beta chain sequence and its context. What antigen it recognizes has not been identified. No clone much larger than this one lies a single base away; base qualities are absent. The germline V gene supplies CDR1 MDHEN and CDR2 SYDVKM. The CDR3 has 16 amino acids, counting the end cysteine and phenylalanine. Only the CDR3 region is kept as DNA, spanning 48 bases read in frame from base 1. A distance of 16 bases separates the germline ends of V and J, which lose 3 bases and 4 bases respectively. Naive and memory CD4+ T cells were separated from cryopreserved PBMCs through CD4 enrichment, which was followed by EasySep naive CD4+ T cell enrichment. For more than eight days, 85,000 to 100,000 sorted naive or memory CD4+ T cells were cultured together with CEF peptides and T cell-depleted PBMCs at a 1:1 ratio. Each peptide culture condition was generally run in triplicate replicate wells. Ficoll-Paque PLUS gradient centrifugation was used to isolate PBMCs from either whole blood or leukapheresis product. PBMCs were either used fresh in the expansion assay or cryopreserved at -140 degrees C. The QIAamp Micro DNA Kit was used to extract genomic DNA from the CD4+ T cells.

The sample originates from a study of CD4 T cells in relation to SARS-CoV-2 and coronaviruses (dated by TCRdb to about 2021). In terms of the full investigation: In the ViraFEST assay, PBMCs were grown with antigen for nine to eleven days, and TCR beta CDR3s were then sequenced to identify antigen-specific clonal expansions. Across all 12 patients in the full convalescent cohort, ages ranged from 21 to 72 years, with a median of 38. Of the roughly twelve convalescent patients, 8 were male and 4 were female, and two of the subjects were Hispanic. Shared crossreactive spike epitopes were mapped to their HLA restriction using patient-derived lymphoblastoid cell lines. Memory CD4+ T cell crossreactivity between SARS-CoV-2 and common cold coronavirus spike proteins was assessed at the TCR clonotype level in the study. The Adaptive Biotechnologies TCR-sequencing kit was used to sequence samples from a few pre-COVID donors and the naive versus memory experiments, while other data came from Illumina-based sequencing. Expansion assays from other donors in the study were sequenced with a different, Illumina-based TCR-beta assay.

Results the study describes overall, beyond this receptor: Because the crossreactivity analysis focused on spike protein, crossreactivity against other viral proteins was not assessed. Memory CD4+ clonotypes crossrecognizing SARS-CoV-2 and at least one common cold coronavirus spike were found in roughly 65% of donors. Crossreactive clones showed significantly weaker SARS-CoV-2-driven expansion than monoreactive clones, consistent with antigenic imprinting. Naive versus memory sequencing indicated that memory recall responses, rather than primary responses primed during culture, are detected by the assay. Pre-pandemic and post-infection samples were not both contributed by any donor, so tracing of the source of pre-existing responses was limited. The study was constrained by small numbers of patients and of tested TCRs.

Survey-level immunoSEQ TCR-beta sequencing was performed on DNA from CEF-cultured naive and memory CD4+ T cells. The study's own analysis went as follows. During preprocessing, nonproductive sequences were discarded, as were any CDR3s that did not begin with C, did not end with F or W, or were shorter than 7 amino acids. Antigen-specific clonotypes were called with the MANAFEST web app on the basis of expansion relative to the reference and to other culture wells. To be counted as positive, a clone had to show significant expansion compared with the reference culture, at an FDR below 0.05, in 2 of 3 replicate wells. To be called positive, a clone also had to show significant expansion compared with every other tandem well and an odds ratio greater than 5. Cultured and uncultured naive and memory CD4+ repertoires were searched for previously identified spike- and CEF-reactive CDR3s. Pairwise Levenshtein distance, computed with the stringdist R package after three terminal residues were trimmed from each end, was used as the measure of CDR3 homology. The clones in this table, taken by TCRdb from immuneACCESS, are in-frame only. Not every clone is retained; where verified, under half of the shortfall comes from an unresolved V gene, and the cause of the rest is unknown. That table supplies the V and J calls and clone size; D and trimming were determined from the DNA. Across this sample there are about 36,000 clones, with 70% to 85% seen only once. The ten largest clones capture 6.6% of the sample.

The TCR comes from an adult with COVID-19. Sequencing was carried out using naive CD4+ T cells from PBMCs, cultured in vitro. Read against the paper, the sample's cell subset or site label means: naive CD4+ T cells isolated by negative enrichment. In this chain, TRBV28 is recombined with TRBJ1-5, and TRBD1 may be the D gene, going by 6 matching bases. The nucleotide sequence is TGTGCCAGCAGTTTGGGGCTGACAGGTGGGAATCAGCCCCAGCATTTT. The resulting protein is CASSLGLTGGNQPQHF.